The TCR beta chain under discussion was sequenced for a study of cytomegalovirus exposure and HLA in healthy donors. Turning to the study itself: The same platform used for the 500 to 850 first-cohort repertoires was also used for the 100 to 150 validation repertoires, as a later analysis reported.

Separate from the approximately 730-subject first cohort, the roughly 110-subject validation cohort was the one that the donors belonged to. The CDR3 runs to 13 residues. The V and J ends lost 3 bases and 1 base respectively, with 9 bases between them. Germline CDR1 reads SQVTM; CDR2 reads ANQGSEA. Profiled with immunoSEQ multiplex PCR; TCRdb holds only in-frame clones, not every one. The table shows 100,000 to 150,000 clones, with 80% to 90% occurring only once. Material for sequencing was PBMCs. This TCR was sampled from a woman younger than 35 in good health and CMV-seronegative. The genes are TRBV29-1 and TRBJ1-1, with D perhaps TRBD1 (6 bases). The CDR3 coding sequence is TGCAGCGTTGACAGGGGTCAGAACACTGAAGCTTTCTTT. It translates to CSVDRGQNTEAFF. The full variable domain, its missing parts supplied by reference TRBV29-1 and TRBJ1-1, is SAVISQKPSRDICQRGTSLTIQCQVDSQVTMMFWYRQQPGQSLTLIATANQGSEATYESGFVIDKFPISRPNLTFSTLTVSNMSPEDSSIYLCSVDRGQNTEAFFGQGTRLTVV.